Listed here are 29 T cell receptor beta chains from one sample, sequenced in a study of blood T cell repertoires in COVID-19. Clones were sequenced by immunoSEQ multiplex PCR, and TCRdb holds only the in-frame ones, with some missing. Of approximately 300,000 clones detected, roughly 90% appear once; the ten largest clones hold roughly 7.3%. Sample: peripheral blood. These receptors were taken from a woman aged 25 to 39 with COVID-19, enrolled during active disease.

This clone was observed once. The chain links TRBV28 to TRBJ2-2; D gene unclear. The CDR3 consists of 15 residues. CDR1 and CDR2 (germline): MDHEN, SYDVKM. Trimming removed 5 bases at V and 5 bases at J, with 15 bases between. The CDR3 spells CASSTPRRPTGELFF. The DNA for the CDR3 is TGTGCCAGCAGTACCCCTCGCAGGCCTACCGGGGAGCTGTTTTTT.

CDR3 sequence reads: CASSLVASGSRQYF. CDR3 coding DNA: TGTGCCAGCAGCCTAGTGGCTAGCGGGAGTCGGCAGTACTTC. V usage is TRBV13 and J usage is TRBJ2-7; 10 bases align to TRBD2. In germline, CDR1 is PRHDT, CDR2 FYEKMQ (reference sequence). J lost 9 bases, V lost 5 bases, and 10 bases had no gene match. CDR3 length: 14 residues.

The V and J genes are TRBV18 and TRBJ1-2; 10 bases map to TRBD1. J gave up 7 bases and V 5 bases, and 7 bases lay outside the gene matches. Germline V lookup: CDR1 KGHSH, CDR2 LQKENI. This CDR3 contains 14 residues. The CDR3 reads CASSEGQGNFGYTF. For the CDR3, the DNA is TGTGCCAGCTCAGAGGGACAGGGGAATTTTGGCTACACCTTC.

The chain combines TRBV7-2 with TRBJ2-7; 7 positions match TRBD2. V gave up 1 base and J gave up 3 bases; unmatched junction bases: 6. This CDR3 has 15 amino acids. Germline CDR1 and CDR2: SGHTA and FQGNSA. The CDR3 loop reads CASSLEPGLSYEQYF. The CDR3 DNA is TGTGCCAGCAGCTTAGAACCGGGACTAAGCTACGAGCAGTACTTC. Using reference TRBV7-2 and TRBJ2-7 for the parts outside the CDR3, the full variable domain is GAGVSQSPSNKVTEKGKDVELRCDPISGHTALYWYRQSLGQGLEFLIYFQGNSAPDKSGLPSDRFSAERTGGSVSTLTIQRTQQEDSAVYLCASSLEPGLSYEQYFGPGTRLTVT.

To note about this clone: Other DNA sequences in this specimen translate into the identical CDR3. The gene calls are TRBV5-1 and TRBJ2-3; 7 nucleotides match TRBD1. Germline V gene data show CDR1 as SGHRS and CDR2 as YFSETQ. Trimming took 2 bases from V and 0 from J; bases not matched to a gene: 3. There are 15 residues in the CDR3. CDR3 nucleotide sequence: TGCGCCAGCAGCTTAGACAGGGCTAGCACAGATACGCAGTATTTT. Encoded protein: CASSLDRASTDTQYF. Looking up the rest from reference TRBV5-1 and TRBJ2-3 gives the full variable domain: KAGVTQTPRYLIKTRGQQVTLSCSPISGHRSVSWYQQTPGQGLQFLFEYFSETQRNKGNFPGRFSGRQFSNSRSEMNVSTLELGDSALYLCASSLDRASTDTQYFGPGTRLTVL.

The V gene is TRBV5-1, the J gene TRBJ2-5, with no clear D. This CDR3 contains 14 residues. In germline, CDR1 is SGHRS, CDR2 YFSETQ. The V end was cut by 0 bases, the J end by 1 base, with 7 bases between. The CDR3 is CASSLGLIQETQYF. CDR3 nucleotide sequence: TGCGCCAGCAGCTTGGGACTGATCCAAGAGACCCAGTACTTC. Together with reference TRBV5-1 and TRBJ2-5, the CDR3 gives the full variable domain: KAGVTQTPRYLIKTRGQQVTLSCSPISGHRSVSWYQQTPGQGLQFLFEYFSETQRNKGNFPGRFSGRQFSNSRSEMNVSTLELGDSALYLCASSLGLIQETQYFGPGTRLLVL.

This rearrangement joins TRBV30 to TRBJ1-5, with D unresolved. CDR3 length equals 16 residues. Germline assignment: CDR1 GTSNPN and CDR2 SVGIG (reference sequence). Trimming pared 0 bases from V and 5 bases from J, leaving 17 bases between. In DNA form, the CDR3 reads TGTGCCTGGAGTGTACGGAGAGGGAGGTACGATCAGCCCCAGCATTTT. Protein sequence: CAWSVRRGRYDQPQHF.

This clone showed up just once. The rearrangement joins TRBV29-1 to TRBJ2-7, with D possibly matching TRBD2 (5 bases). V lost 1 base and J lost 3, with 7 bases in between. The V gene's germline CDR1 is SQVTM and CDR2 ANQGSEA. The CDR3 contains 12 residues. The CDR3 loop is CSVEGGGYEQYF. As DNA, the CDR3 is TGCAGCGTTGAAGGCGGAGGCTACGAGCAGTACTTC.

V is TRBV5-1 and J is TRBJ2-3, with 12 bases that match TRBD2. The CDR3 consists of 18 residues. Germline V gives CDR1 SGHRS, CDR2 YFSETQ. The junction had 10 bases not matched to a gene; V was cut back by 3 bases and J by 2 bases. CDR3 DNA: TGCGCCAGCAGCTACACTAGCGGGAGGAGCGGGTTCACAGATACGCAGTATTTT. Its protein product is CASSYTSGRSGFTDTQYF.

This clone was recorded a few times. CDR3 region: CASSTASGEGNEQFF. CDR3 coding DNA: TGTGCCAGCAGTACGGCCAGCGGAGAAGGCAATGAGCAGTTCTTC. The V and J genes are TRBV28 and TRBJ2-1, with D possibly TRBD2 on 5 matching bases. The CDR3 has 15 residues. Trimming removed 5 bases at V and 6 bases at J, with 17 bases between. Germline V gene lookup returns CDR1 MDHEN and CDR2 SYDVKM.

The CDR3 reads CASRKRSSGPSTDTQYF. The CDR3 DNA follows: TGTGCCAGCAGGAAAAGATCTAGCGGACCTAGCACAGATACGCAGTATTTT. This sequence joins TRBV2 and TRBJ2-3, with TRBD2 identical over 7 bases. V was pared by 6 bases and J by 0 bases, with 12 bases of the junction left unmatched. This CDR3 contains 17 residues. The germline V gene has CDR1 SNHLY and CDR2 FYNNEI.

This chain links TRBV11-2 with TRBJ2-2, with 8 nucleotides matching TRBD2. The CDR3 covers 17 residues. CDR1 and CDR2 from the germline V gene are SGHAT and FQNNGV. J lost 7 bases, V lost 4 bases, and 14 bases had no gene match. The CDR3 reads CASSSEGVREEVGELFF. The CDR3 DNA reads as TGTGCCAGCAGCTCCGAGGGGGTGCGGGAGGAGGTCGGGGAGCTGTTTTTT.

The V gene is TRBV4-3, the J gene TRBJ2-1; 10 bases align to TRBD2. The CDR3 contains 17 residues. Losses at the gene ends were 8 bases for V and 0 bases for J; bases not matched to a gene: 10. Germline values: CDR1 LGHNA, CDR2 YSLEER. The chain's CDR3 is CASRRTSGESSYNEQFF. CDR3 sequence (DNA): TGCGCCAGCCGCCGGACTAGCGGAGAAAGCTCCTACAATGAGCAGTTCTTC.

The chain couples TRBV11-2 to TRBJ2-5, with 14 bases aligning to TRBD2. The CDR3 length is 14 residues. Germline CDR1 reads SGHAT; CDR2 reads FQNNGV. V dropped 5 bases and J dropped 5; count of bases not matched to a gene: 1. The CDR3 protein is CASSRLAGGETQYF. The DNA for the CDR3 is TGTGCCAGCAGCCGACTAGCGGGAGGGGAGACCCAGTACTTC.

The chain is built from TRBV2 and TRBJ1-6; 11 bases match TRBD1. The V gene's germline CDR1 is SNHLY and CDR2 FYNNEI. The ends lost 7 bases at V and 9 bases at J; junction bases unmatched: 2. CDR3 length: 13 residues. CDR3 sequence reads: CASNGQGASPLHF. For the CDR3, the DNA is TGTGCCAGCAATGGACAGGGGGCTTCACCCCTCCACTTT.

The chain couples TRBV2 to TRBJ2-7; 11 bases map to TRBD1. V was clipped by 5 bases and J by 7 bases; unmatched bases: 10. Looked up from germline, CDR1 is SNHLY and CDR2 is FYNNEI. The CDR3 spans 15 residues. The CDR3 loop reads CASSPSRDRGGEQYF. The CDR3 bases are TGTGCCAGCAGTCCATCCCGGGACAGGGGGGGAGAGCAGTACTTC.

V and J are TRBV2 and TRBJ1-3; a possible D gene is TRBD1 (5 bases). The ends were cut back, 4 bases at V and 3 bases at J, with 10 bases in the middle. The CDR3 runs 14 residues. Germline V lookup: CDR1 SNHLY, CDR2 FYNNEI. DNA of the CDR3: TGTGCCAGCAGTGTCGGCGGGGGTGGAAACACCATATATTTT. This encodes CASSVGGGGNTIYF.

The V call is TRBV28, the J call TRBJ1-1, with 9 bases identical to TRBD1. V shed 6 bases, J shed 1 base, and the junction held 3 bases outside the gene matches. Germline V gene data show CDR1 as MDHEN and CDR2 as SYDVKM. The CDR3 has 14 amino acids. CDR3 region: CASSEDRGNTEAFF. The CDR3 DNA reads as TGTGCCAGCAGCGAGGACAGGGGGAACACTGAAGCTTTCTTT.

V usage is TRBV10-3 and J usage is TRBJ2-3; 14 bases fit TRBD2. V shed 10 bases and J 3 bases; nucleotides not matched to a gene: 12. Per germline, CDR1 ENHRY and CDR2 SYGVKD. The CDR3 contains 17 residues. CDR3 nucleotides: TGTGCCACGCGGCTGAGACTAGCGGGAGGGCCTACAGATACGCAGTATTTT. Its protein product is CATRLRLAGGPTDTQYF.

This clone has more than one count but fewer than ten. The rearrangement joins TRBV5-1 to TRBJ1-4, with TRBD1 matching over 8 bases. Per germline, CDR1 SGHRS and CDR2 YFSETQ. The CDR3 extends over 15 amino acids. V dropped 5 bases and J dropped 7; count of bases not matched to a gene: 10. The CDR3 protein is CASRSSGGMGEKLFF. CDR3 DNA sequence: TGCGCCAGCAGATCCTCAGGGGGCATGGGTGAAAAACTGTTTTTT.

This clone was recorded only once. CDR3 in DNA: TGCGCCAGCAGCCCCCACTTGGACACTGAAGCTTTCTTT. Encoded protein: CASSPHLDTEAFF. The chain recombines TRBV5-1 with TRBJ1-1; D call uncertain. The length of the CDR3 is 13 residues. Germline V CDR1 and CDR2: SGHRS, YFSETQ. The germline V and J ends were trimmed by 4 bases and 3 bases, with 10 bases remaining between them.

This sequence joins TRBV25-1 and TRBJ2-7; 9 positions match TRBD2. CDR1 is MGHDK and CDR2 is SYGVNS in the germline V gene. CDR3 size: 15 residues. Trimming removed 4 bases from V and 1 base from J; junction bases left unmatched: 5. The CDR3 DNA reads TGTGCCAGCAGTGCGACTAGCGGCCATTCCTACGAGCAGTACTTC. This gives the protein CASSATSGHSYEQYF.

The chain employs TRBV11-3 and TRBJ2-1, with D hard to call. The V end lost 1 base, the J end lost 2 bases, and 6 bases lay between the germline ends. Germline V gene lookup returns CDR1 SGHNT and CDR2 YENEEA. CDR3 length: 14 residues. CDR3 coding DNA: TGTGCCAGCAGCTTAGGGGCTACCTACAATGAGCAGTTCTTC. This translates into CASSLGATYNEQFF.

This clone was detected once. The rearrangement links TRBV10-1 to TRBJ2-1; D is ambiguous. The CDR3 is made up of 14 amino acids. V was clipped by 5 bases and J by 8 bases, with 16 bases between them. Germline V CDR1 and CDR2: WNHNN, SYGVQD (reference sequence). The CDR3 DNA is TGCGCCAGCAGTCTCTCCGCGGCCAAAGATGAGCAGTTCTTC. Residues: CASSLSAAKDEQFF.

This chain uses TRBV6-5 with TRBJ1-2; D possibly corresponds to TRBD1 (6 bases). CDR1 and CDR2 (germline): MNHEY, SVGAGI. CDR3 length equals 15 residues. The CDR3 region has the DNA TGTGCTACCCTAACGGGGGGCAGGGCCAACTATGGCTACACCTTC. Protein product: CATLTGGRANYGYTF.

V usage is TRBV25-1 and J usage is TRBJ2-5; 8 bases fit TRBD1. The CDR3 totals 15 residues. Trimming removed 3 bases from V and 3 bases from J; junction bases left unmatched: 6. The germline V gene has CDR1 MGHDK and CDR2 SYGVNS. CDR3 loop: CASSEVDRVEETQYF. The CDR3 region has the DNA TGTGCCAGCAGTGAGGTGGACAGGGTTGAAGAGACCCAGTACTTC.

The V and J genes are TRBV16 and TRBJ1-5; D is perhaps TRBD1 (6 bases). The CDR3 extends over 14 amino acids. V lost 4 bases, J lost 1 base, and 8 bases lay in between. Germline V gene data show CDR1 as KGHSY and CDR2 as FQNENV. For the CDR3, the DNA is TGTGCCAGCAGCCGGGGGACAAGCAATCAGCCCCAGCATTTT. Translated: CASSRGTSNQPQHF.

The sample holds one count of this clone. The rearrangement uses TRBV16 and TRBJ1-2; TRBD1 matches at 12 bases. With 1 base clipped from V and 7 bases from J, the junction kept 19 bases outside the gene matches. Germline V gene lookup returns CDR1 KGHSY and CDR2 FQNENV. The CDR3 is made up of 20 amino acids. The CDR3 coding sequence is TGTGCCAGCAGCCAATTAGGGGGGACAGGGGGCTCCGCGCTACGTGGTGGCTACACCTTC. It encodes CASSQLGGTGGSALRGGYTF.

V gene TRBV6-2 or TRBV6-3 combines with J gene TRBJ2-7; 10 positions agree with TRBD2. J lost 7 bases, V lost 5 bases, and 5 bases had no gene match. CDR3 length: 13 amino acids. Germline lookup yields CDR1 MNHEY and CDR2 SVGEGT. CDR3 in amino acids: CASSALAGLEQYF. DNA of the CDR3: TGTGCCAGCAGTGCACTAGCGGGATTGGAGCAGTACTTC.